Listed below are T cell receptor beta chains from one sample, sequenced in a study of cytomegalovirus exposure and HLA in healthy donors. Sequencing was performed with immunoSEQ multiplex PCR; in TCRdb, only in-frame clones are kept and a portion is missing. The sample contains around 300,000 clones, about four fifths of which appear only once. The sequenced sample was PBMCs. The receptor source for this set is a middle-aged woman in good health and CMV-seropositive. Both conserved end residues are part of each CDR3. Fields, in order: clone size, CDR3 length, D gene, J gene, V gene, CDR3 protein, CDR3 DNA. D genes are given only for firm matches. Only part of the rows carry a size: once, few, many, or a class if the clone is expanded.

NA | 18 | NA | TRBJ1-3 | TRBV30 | CAWSVGTPSMSSGNTIYF | TGTGCCTGGAGTGTTGGGACACCCTCTATGAGCTCTGGAAACACCATATATTTT
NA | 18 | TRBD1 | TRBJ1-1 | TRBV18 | CASSPIPQGGTMNTEAFF | TGTGCCAGCTCACCGATACCTCAGGGGGGCACAATGAACACTGAAGCTTTCTTT
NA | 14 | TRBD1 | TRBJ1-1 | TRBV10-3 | CAISETGQGTEAFF | TGTGCCATCAGTGAAACGGGACAGGGTACTGAAGCTTTCTTT
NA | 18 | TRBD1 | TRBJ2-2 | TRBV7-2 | CASSLHQGASFLTGELFF | TGTGCCAGCAGCCTTCATCAGGGGGCCTCTTTTCTTACCGGGGAGCTGTTTTTT
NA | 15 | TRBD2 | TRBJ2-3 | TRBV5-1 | CASSGVAGDLDTQYF | TGCGCCAGCAGCGGGGTGGCGGGAGATTTAGATACGCAGTATTTT
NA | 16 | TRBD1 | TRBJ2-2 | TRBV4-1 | CASSQDKGQGHGELFF | TGCGCCAGCAGCCAAGATAAGGGACAGGGCCACGGGGAGCTGTTTTTT
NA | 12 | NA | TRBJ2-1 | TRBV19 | CASTGGYNEQFF | TGTGCCAGTACCGGGGGCTACAATGAGCAGTTCTTC
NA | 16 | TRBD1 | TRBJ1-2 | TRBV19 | CASSIDRARNLYGYTF | TGTGCCAGTAGTATCGACAGGGCAAGGAACCTCTATGGCTACACCTTC
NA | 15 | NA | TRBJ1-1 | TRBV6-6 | CASSYSSQGGTEAFF | TGTGCCAGCAGTTACTCGAGTCAGGGAGGCACTGAAGCTTTCTTT
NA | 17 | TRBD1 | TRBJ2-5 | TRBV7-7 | CASSLAEDRGRGETQYF | TGTGCCAGCAGCTTAGCCGAGGACAGGGGGCGAGGGGAGACCCAGTACTTC
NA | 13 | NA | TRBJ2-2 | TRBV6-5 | CASGRSASGELFF | TGTGCCAGCGGGAGAAGTGCGTCCGGGGAGCTGTTTTTT
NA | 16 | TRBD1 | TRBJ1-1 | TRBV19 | CASNRARDRDETEAFF | TGTGCCAGTAATCGGGCCCGGGACAGGGATGAAACTGAAGCTTTCTTT
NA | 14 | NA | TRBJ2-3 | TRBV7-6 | CASSPLTSSDTQYF | TGTGCCAGCAGTCCCCTCACTAGCTCCGATACGCAGTATTTT
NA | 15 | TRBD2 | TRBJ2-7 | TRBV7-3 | CASSLTAGGPYEQYF | TGTGCCAGCAGCTTAACGGCGGGAGGCCCCTACGAGCAGTACTTC
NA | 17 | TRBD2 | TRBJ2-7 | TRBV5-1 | CASSSPPGLAASYEQYF | TGCGCCAGCAGCTCCCCTCCGGGACTAGCGGCCTCCTACGAGCAGTACTTC
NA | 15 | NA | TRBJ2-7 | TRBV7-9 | CASSLASGAVYEQYF | TGTGCCAGCAGCTTAGCGTCGGGAGCGGTTTACGAGCAGTACTTC
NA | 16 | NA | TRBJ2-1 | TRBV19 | CASSIGALPPYNEQFF | TGTGCCAGTAGTATAGGGGCCCTCCCCCCCTACAATGAGCAGTTCTTC
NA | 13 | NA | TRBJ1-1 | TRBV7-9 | CASSRTANTEAFF | TGTGCCAGCAGTAGGACAGCCAACACTGAAGCTTTCTTT
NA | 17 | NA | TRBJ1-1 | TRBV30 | CAWSRLAGAGDGTEAFF | TGTGCCTGGAGTCGACTAGCGGGGGCAGGGGATGGCACTGAAGCTTTCTTT
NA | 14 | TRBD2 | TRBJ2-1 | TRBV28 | CATEPSGRYNEQFF | TGTGCCACCGAACCTAGCGGGAGATACAATGAGCAGTTCTTC
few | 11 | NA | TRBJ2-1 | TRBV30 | CAWSGSREQFF | TGTGCCTGGAGCGGGAGCCGGGAGCAGTTCTTC
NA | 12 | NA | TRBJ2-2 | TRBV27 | CASSLIAGELFF | TGTGCCAGCAGTTTGATAGCCGGGGAGCTGTTTTTT
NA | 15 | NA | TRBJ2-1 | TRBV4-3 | CASSQGASEDNEQFF | TGCGCCAGCAGCCAAGGGGCTAGCGAAGACAATGAGCAGTTCTTC
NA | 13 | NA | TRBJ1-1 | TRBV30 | CAWSVQASTEAFF | TGTGCCTGGAGTGTACAGGCTAGCACTGAAGCTTTCTTT
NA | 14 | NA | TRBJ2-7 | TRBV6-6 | CASSSTGRSYEQYF | TGTGCCAGCAGTTCAACAGGGAGATCCTACGAGCAGTACTTC
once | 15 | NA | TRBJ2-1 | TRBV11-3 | CASSLAGEVYNEQFF | TGTGCCAGCAGCTTAGCGGGGGAGGTATACAATGAGCAGTTCTTC
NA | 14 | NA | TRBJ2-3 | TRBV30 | CAWDNQGASGTQYF | TGTGCCTGGGATAACCAGGGCGCATCGGGTACGCAGTATTTT
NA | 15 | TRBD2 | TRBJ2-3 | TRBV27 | CASSLRSGGTDTQYF | TGTGCCAGCAGTTTAAGGAGCGGGGGCACAGATACGCAGTATTTT
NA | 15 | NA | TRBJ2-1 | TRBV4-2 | CASRRALSSYNEQFF | TGTGCCAGCCGCCGGGCGCTAAGCTCCTACAATGAGCAGTTCTTC
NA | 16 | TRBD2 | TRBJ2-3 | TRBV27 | CASSLRREGPADTQYF | TGTGCCAGCAGTTTGCGGCGGGAGGGCCCCGCAGATACGCAGTATTTT
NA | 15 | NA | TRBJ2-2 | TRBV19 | CASKPQGANTGELFF | TGTGCCAGCAAACCACAGGGCGCGAACACCGGGGAGCTGTTTTTT
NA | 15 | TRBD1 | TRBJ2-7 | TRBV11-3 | CASTLAAGGSYEQYF | TGTGCCAGCACCCTTGCCGCAGGGGGTTCCTACGAGCAGTACTTC
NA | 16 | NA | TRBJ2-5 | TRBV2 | CASSEAPTGSQETQYF | TGTGCCAGCAGTGAAGCCCCGACAGGTAGCCAAGAGACCCAGTACTTC
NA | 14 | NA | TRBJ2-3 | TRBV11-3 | CASSLAASADTQYF | TGTGCCAGCAGCTTAGCGGCTAGCGCAGATACGCAGTATTTT
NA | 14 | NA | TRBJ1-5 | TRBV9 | CASSVTGGHQPQHF | TGTGCCAGCAGCGTCACGGGGGGGCACCAGCCCCAGCATTTT
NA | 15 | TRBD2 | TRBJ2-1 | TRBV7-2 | CASSNWTSGYNEQFF | TGTGCCAGCAGCAATTGGACTAGCGGGTACAATGAGCAGTTCTTC
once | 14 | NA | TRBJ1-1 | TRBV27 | CASSLSQMNTEAFF | TGTGCCAGCAGTTTATCCCAGATGAACACTGAAGCTTTCTTT
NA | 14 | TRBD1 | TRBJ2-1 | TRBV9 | CASSDYRGVHEQFF | TGTGCCAGCAGCGACTACAGGGGTGTCCATGAGCAGTTCTTC
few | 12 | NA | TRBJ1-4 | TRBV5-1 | CASSLAGQKLFF | TGCGCCAGCAGCTTGGCAGGGCAAAAACTGTTTTTT
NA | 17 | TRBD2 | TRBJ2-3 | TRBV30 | CAWSVPRTSGRTDTQYF | TGTGCCTGGAGTGTACCAAGGACTAGCGGGAGAACAGATACGCAGTATTTT
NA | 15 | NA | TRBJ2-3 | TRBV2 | CASSEDLGGTDTQYF | TGTGCCAGCAGTGAGGACCTAGGGGGCACAGATACGCAGTATTTT
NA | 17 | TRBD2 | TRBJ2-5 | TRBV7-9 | CASSLDLRGSRQETQYF | TGTGCCAGCAGCTTAGATCTGCGCGGGAGTAGACAAGAGACCCAGTACTTC
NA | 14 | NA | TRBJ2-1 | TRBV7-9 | CASSLSSANNEQFF | TGTGCCAGCAGCTTATCAAGCGCCAACAATGAGCAGTTCTTC
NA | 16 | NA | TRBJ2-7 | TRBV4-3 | CASSQEYGGGVFEQYF | TGCGCCAGCAGCCAAGAGTACGGCGGAGGGGTGTTCGAGCAGTACTTC
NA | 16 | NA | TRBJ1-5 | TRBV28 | CASNSPARGRDQPQHF | TGTGCCAGCAATTCTCCCGCAAGGGGGAGGGACCAGCCCCAGCATTTT
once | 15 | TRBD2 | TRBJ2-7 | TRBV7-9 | CSSSSGLAGMEEQYF | TGTTCCAGCAGCTCCGGACTAGCGGGAATGGAAGAGCAGTACTTC
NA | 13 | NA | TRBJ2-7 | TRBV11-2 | CASSLSVFYEQYF | TGTGCCAGCAGCTTGAGTGTTTTCTACGAGCAGTACTTC
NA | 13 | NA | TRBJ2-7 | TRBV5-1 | CASSELGDYEQYF | TGCGCCAGCAGCGAGCTGGGGGACTACGAGCAGTACTTC
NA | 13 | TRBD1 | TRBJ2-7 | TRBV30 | CAWSPRQGSEQYF | TGTGCCTGGAGTCCACGACAGGGTAGCGAGCAGTACTTC
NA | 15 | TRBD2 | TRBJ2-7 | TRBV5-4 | CASSLGASGPYEQYF | TGTGCCAGCAGCTTGGGGGCTAGCGGTCCCTACGAGCAGTACTTC
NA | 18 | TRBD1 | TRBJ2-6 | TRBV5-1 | CASSLEGARLSGANVLTF | TGCGCCAGCAGCTTGGAGGGGGCTCGATTATCTGGGGCCAACGTCCTGACTTTC
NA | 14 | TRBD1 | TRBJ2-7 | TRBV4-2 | CASSHRDRGYEQYF | TGTGCCAGCAGCCACCGGGACAGGGGTTACGAGCAGTACTTC
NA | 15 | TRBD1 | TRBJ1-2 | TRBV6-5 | CASSYSGTGIYGYTF | TGTGCCAGCAGTTACTCCGGGACAGGGATCTATGGCTACACCTTC
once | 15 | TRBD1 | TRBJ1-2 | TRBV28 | CASTKPGQIRNGYTF | TGTGCCAGCACCAAACCGGGACAGATAAGGAATGGCTACACCTTC
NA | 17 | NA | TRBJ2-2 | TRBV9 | CASSAGGLAEYTGELFF | TGTGCCAGCAGCGCGGGGGGCCTAGCGGAATACACCGGGGAGCTGTTTTTT
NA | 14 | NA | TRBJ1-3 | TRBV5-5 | CASSSGDTGNTIYF | TGTGCCAGCAGCTCCGGGGACACTGGAAACACCATATATTTT
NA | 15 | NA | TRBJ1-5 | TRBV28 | CASSSPGISNQPQHF | TGTGCCAGCAGTTCGCCAGGGATCAGCAATCAGCCCCAGCATTTT
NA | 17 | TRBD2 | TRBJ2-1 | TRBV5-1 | CASSLEASGTPGSEQFF | TGCGCCAGCAGCTTGGAGGCTAGCGGGACCCCCGGGAGTGAGCAGTTCTTC
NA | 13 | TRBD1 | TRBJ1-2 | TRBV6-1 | CAIGANRGHGYTF | TGTGCCATCGGAGCCAACAGGGGGCATGGCTACACCTTC